This T cell receptor (beta chain) was profiled in a study of graft-versus-host responses after intestinal transplantation. Background on the study: The recipients all started with anti-thymocyte globulin induction and then took tacrolimus and steroids for around 3 years.

Here immunoSEQ multiplex PCR was the method, and the copy in TCRdb shows in-frame clones only, minus some. The repertoire holds more than 13,000 clones, approximately 70% seen once, with roughly 25% in the top ten. Whole-study findings and limits: Among recipient marrow samples, GvH clones were found; some appeared first in ileum or blood. Early post-transplant HvG declines tracked with peak circulating GvH clone levels.

Concerning this clone: What it recognizes is unknown.

In germline, CDR1 is SNHLY, CDR2 FYNNEI. This CDR3 has 13 residues. V was shortened by 3 bases and J by 5 bases, with 10 bases between the two germline ends. Intraepithelial lymphocytes and lamina propria lymphocytes were released through processing of graft tissue. The chain is built from TRBV2 and TRBJ1-1, with D perhaps TRBD1 (5 bases). The sample here was ileum tissue, taken around 99 weeks after intestinal transplantation. The sequence derives from a human patient who received an intestinal transplant, so some T cells may come from the graft donor. The CDR3 sequence is CASSDQGRTEAFF. As DNA, the CDR3 is TGTGCCAGCAGTGATCAGGGCCGTACTGAAGCTTTCTTT.